These T cell receptor beta chains were read from a single sample in a study of T cells in Graves' hyperthyroidism and ophthalmopathy. Via MiXCR, TCRdb re-called the multiplex PCR reads, giving one row per CDR3 protein. The repertoire includes under 400,000 distinct CDR3 sequences, about 12% of them detected once, and 9.2% sits in the top ten. The sample taken for sequencing was blood. Receptor source: a young woman with Graves' hyperthyroidism. CDR3s include the opening cysteine and the closing phenylalanine or tryptophan.

V: TRBV5-1
CDR3: CASKGSYEQYF

V: TRBV10-3
CDR3: CAISVNKGDEQFF

V: TRBV29-1
CDR3: CSEKTGIYGYTF

V: TRBV9
CDR3: CASSLGGLAGVEQFF

V: TRBV18
CDR3: CASSPNPFPGTEAFF

V: TRBV4-1
CDR3: CASSNPGPRKVDYTF

V: TRBV28
CDR3: CASRAMEGSPSGNTIYF

V: TRBV2
CDR3: CASRVERTRSYSPLHF

V: TRBV7-2
CDR3: CASSLNSYRVGFTDTQYF

V: TRBV7-9
CDR3: CASSISRGYGYTF

V: TRBV19
CDR3: CASTMIRGGSPTTNYGYTF

V: TRBV5-1
CDR3: CASSPPSSGRTVFTDTQYF

V: TRBV13
CDR3: CASSPVGTEAFF

V: TRBV6-1
CDR3: CASSFCEAQYF

V: TRBV27
CDR3: CASSQGHRGTIYF

V: TRBV7-2
CDR3: CASSLGGVPYEQYF

V: TRBV15
CDR3: CATSRDRRAGTGISGANVLTF

V: TRBV12-3/TRBV12-4
CDR3: CASSPLLGGGKETQYF

V: TRBV18
CDR3: CASSPPSRTLNYEQYF

V: TRBV20-1
CDR3: CSAVWTGSAFF

V: TRBV24-1
CDR3: CATSTLNTGELFF

V: TRBV6-1
CDR3: CASSDFLRDTQETQYF

V: TRBV7-2
CDR3: CASSFTGVYNEQFF

V: TRBV7-8
CDR3: CASRGRGAGETQYF

V: TRBV10-3
CDR3: CAIGVGNEQYF

V: TRBV7-9
CDR3: CASSLVVMGQEAFF

V: TRBV30
CDR3: CAWSGQGFFRTGANVLTF

V: TRBV20-1
CDR3: CSAKRERHEQFF

V: TRBV14
CDR3: CASSQYYTGELFF

V: TRBV7-8
CDR3: CASSLDLTGEQYF

V: TRBV18
CDR3: CASSPGPGPSPLHF

V: TRBV27
CDR3: CASSQVKNYGYTF

V: TRBV2
CDR3: CASLGTQETQYF

V: TRBV30
CDR3: CAWALGRQETQYF

V: TRBV20-1
CDR3: CSAGDRVNQPQHF

V: TRBV15
CDR3: CATSGPVVSNQPQHF

V: TRBV7-9
CDR3: CASSFGVYGDTIYF

V: TRBV20-1
CDR3: CSASAGSVGSYNEQFF

V: TRBV28
CDR3: CASSFSSNTGELFF

V: TRBV4-1
CDR3: CASSQEFEGTYEQYF

V: TRBV13
CDR3: CASSPRLAGEVYNEQFF

V: TRBV6-1
CDR3: CASSEQGSSEKLFF